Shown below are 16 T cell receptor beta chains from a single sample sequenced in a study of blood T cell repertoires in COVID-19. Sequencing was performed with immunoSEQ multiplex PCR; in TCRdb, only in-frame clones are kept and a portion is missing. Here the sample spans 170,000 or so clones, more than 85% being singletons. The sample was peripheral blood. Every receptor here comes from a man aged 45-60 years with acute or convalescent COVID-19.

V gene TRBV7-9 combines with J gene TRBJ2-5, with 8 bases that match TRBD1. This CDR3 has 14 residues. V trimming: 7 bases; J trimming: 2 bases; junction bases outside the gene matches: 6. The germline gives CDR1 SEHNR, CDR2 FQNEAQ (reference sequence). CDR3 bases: TGTGCCAGCAACAAACAGGGGGGTCAAGAGACCCAGTACTTC. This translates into CASNKQGGQETQYF.

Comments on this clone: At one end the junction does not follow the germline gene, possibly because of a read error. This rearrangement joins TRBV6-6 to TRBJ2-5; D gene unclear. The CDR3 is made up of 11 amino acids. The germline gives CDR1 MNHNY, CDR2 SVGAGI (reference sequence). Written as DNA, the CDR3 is TGTGCAAGCAGAGCACAAGAGACCCAGTACTTC. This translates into CASRAQETQYF.

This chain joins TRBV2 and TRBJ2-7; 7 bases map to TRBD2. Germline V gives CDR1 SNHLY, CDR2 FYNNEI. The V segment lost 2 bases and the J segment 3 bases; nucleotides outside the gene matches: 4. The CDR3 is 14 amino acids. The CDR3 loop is CASSEQRGNYEQYF. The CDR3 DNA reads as TGTGCCAGCAGTGAACAGCGGGGAAACTACGAGCAGTACTTC.

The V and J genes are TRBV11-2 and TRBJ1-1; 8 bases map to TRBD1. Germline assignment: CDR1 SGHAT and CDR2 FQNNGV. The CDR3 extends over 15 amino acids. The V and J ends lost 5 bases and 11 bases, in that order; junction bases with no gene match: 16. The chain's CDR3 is CASSRGTGTQDGAFF. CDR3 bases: TGTGCCAGCAGCCGCGGGACAGGCACCCAGGACGGGGCTTTCTTT.

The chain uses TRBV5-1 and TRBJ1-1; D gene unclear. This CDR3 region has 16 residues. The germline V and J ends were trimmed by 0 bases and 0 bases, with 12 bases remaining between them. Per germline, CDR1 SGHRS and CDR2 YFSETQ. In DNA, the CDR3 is TGCGCCAGCAGCTTGGGAGGGATGTCAGTGAACACTGAAGCTTTCTTT. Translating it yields CASSLGGMSVNTEAFF.

The CDR3 loop reads CASRIGGQGGYEQYF. DNA for the CDR3: TGTGCCAGTAGAATTGGGGGACAGGGGGGCTACGAGCAGTACTTC. This chain joins TRBV5-4 and TRBJ2-7; TRBD1 matches 11 bases. CDR3 length: 15 amino acids. The germline gives CDR1 SGHNT, CDR2 YYREEE (reference sequence). With V trimmed by 8 bases and J by 3 bases, 10 bases remained unmatched. Looking up the rest from reference TRBV5-4 and TRBJ2-7 gives the full variable domain: ETGVTQSPTHLIKTRGQQVTLRCSSQSGHNTVSWYQQALGQGPQFIFQYYREEENGRGNFPPRFSGLQFPNYSSELNVNALELDDSALYLCASRIGGQGGYEQYFGPGTRLTVT.

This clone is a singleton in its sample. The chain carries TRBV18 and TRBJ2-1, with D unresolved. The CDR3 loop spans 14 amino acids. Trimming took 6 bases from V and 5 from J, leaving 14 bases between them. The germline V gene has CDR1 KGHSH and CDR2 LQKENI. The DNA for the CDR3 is TGTGCCAGCTCGCTGGGCTATGAAAACAATGAGCAGTTCTTC. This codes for CASSLGYENNEQFF.

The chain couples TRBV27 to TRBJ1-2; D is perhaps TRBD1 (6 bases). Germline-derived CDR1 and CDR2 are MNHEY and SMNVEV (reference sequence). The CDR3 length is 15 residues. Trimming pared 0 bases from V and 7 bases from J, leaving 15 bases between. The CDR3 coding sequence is TGTGCCAGCAGTTTATCCCCCACAGGGTCGGGTGGCTACACCTTC. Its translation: CASSLSPTGSGGYTF.

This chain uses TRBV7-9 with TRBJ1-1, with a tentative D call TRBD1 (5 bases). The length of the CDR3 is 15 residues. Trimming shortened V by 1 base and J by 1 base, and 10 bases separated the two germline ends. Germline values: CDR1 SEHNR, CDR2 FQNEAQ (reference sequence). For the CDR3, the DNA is TGTGCCAGCAGCTTAGGGGGCAGACCGAACACTGAAGCTTTCTTT. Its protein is CASSLGGRPNTEAFF.

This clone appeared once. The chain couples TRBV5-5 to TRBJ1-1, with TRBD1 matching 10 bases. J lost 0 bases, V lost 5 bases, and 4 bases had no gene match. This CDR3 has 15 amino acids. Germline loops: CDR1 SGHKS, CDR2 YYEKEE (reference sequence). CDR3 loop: CASRRDRGLNTEAFF. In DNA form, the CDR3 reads TGTGCCAGCAGGAGGGACAGGGGCCTGAACACTGAAGCTTTCTTT.

CDR3 protein: CASRLGTGIIGEQFF. The CDR3 coding sequence is TGTGCCAGCAGACTCGGGACAGGGATAATCGGTGAGCAGTTCTTC. V gene TRBV11-2 combines with J gene TRBJ2-1, with 9 bases matching TRBD1. Germline values: CDR1 SGHAT, CDR2 FQNNGV. This CDR3 is built from 15 residues. V was clipped by 6 bases and J by 9 bases; unmatched bases: 12.

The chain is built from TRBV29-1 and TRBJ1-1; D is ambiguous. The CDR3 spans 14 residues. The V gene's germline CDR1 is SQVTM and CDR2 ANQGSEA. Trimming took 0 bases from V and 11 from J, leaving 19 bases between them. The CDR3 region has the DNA TGCAGCGTTGAAGAATCGTCTCTCTCGGAGGTGGCTTTCTTT. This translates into CSVEESSLSEVAFF.

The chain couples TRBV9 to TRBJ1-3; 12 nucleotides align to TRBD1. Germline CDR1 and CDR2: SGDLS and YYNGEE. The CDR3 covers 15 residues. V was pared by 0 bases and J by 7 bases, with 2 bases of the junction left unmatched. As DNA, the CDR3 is TGTGCCAGCAGCGTAGAAGGGACAGGGGGCAACACCATATATTTT. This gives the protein CASSVEGTGGNTIYF.

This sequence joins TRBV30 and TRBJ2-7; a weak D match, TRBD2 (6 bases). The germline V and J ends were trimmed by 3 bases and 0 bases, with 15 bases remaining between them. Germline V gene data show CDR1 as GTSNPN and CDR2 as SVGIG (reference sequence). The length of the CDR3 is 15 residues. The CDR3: CAWSPDSGSSYEQYF. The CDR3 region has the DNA TGTGCCTGGAGCCCCGATAGCGGAAGCTCCTACGAGCAGTACTTC.

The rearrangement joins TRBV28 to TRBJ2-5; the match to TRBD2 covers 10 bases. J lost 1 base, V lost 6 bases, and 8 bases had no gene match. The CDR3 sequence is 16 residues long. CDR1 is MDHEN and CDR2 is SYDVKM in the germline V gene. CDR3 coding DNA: TGTGCCAGCAGCTTGACCCTAGCGGGGGTCCAAGAGACCCAGTACTTC. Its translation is CASSLTLAGVQETQYF.

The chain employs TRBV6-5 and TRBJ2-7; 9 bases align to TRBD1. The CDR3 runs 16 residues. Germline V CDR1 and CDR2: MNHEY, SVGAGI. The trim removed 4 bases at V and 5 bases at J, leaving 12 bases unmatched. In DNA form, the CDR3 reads TGTGCCAGCAGTTTTCCGCGGACAGGGGCCCACCACGAGCAGTACGTC. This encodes CASSFPRTGAHHEQYV.